This T cell receptor (beta chain) comes out of a study of response to subunit inactivated influenza vaccine. Study-wide results and limits: Few new T cells, the authors suggested, are recruited by each seasonal influenza vaccination.

CDR1 and CDR2 from the germline V gene are MNHNS and SASEGT. This CDR3 is 15 amino acids long. Trimming cost V 5 bases and J 0 bases, with 14 bases left between them. A few counts support this clonotype. Its target is unknown. TCRdb fed the RT-PCR reads into MiXCR, producing one record per CDR3 protein. In the table there are 750,000 to 850,000 distinct CDR3 sequences, around a sixth of which are singletons. Sequences were derived from PBMCs from blood, sampled 4 to 6 days after vaccination. The rearrangement links TRBV6-1 to TRBJ2-7, with D unresolved. This clonotype originated in a man aged 45-65 years who received an inactivated influenza vaccine. The CDR3 protein is CASSPGGSPSYEQYF. CDR3 bases: TGTGCCAGCAGTCCAGGCGGCAGCCCCTCCTACGAGCAGTACTTC.